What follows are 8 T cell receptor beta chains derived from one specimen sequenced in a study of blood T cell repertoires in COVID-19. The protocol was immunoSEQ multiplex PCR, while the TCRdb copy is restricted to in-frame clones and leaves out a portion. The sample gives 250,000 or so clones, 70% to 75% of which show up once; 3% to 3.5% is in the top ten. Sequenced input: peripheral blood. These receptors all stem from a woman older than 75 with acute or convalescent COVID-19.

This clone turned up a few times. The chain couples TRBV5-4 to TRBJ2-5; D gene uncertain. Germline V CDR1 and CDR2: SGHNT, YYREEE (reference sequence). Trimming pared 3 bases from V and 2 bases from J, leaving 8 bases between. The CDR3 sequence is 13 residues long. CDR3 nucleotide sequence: TGTGCCAGCAGCTCCCCGAGGCAAGAGACCCAGTACTTC. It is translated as CASSSPRQETQYF.

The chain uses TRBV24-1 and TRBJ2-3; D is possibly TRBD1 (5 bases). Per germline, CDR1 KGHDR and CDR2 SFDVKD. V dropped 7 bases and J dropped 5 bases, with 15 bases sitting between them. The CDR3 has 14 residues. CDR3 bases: TGTGCCACCAGCGACGACAGTATTCGAGATACGCAGTATTTT. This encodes CATSDDSIRDTQYF.

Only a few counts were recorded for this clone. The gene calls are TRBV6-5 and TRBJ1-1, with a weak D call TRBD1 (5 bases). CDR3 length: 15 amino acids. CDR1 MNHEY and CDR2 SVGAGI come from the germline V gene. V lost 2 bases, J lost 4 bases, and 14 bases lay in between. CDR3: CASSYGGVSGTEAFF. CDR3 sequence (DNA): TGTGCCAGCAGTTACGGGGGGGTCTCAGGCACTGAAGCTTTCTTT.

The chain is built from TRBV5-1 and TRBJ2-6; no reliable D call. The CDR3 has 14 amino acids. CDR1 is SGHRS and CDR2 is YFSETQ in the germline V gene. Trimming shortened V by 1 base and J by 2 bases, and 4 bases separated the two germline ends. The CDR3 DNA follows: TGCGCCAGCAGCTTGCGTGCTGGGGCCAACGTCCTGACTTTC. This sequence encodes CASSLRAGANVLTF.

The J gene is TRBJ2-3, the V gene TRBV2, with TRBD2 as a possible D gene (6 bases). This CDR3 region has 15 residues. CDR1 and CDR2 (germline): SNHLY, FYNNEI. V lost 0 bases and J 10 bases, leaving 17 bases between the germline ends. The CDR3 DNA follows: TGTGCCAGCAGTGAAGCGCTTCTAGGAGGGACGCCGCAGTATTTT. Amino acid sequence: CASSEALLGGTPQYF. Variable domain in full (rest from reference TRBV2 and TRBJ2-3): EPEVTQTPSHQVTQMGQEVILRCVPISNHLYFYWYRQILGQKVEFLVSFYNNEISEKSEIFDDQFSVERPDGSNFTLKIRSTKLEDSAMYFCASSEALLGGTPQYFGPGTRLTVL.

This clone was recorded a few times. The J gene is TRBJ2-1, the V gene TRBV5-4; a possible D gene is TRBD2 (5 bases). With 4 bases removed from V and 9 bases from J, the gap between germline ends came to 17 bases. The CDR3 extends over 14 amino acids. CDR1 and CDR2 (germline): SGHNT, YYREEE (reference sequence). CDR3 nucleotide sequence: TGTGCCAGCAGCACCCTTAGTAGGGAGACTGAGCAGTTCTTC. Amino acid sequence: CASSTLSRETEQFF.

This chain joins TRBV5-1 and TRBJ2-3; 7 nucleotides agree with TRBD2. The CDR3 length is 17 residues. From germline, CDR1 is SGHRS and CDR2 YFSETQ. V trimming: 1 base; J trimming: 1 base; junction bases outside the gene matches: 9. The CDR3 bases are TGCGCCAGCAGCTTGCGGGGACTACCTTCTCGCACAGATACGCAGTATTTT. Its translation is CASSLRGLPSRTDTQYF.

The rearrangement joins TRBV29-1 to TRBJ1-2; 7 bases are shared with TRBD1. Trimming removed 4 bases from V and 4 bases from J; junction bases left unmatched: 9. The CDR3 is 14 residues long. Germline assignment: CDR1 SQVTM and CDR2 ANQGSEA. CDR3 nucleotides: TGCAGCGTTGCAATAGTACAGGGGCCCTATGGCTACACCTTC. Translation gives CSVAIVQGPYGYTF.